Each of the 9 T cell receptor beta chains below was sequenced from the same sample in a study of long-term antiretroviral therapy in people with HIV. The immunoSEQ assay was v3.0, run at survey level. Only in-frame clones appear in the TCRdb table, and some are missing; sequencing was by immunoSEQ multiplex PCR. Of about 10,000 clones listed, around 83% are singletons. Here the sequenced sample was unsorted PBMCs, taken 1.2 years after starting antiretroviral therapy. The source is a man between 35 and 55 years old with HIV.

This clone showed up just a few times. V gene TRBV9 combines with J gene TRBJ2-1, with 11 bases aligning to TRBD1. V lost 3 bases to trimming and J lost 8 bases; unmatched junction nucleotides: 7. Germline assignment: CDR1 SGDLS and CDR2 YYNGEE. The CDR3 spans 15 residues. The CDR3 loop is CASSAPGQGGDEQFF. The CDR3 DNA reads TGTGCCAGCAGCGCCCCGGGACAGGGGGGCGATGAGCAGTTCTTC.

The rearrangement joins TRBV5-5 to TRBJ2-3, with 8 bases fitting TRBD2. The CDR3 consists of 15 residues. Germline CDR1 SGHKS, CDR2 YYEKEE (reference sequence). Trimming cost V 4 bases and J 6 bases; bases outside gene matches: 10. The CDR3 loop is CASSLRGGGMDTQYF. The CDR3 nucleotides are TGTGCCAGCAGCCTGAGAGGCGGGGGGATGGATACGCAGTATTTT.

This clone was recorded once. The chain combines TRBV7-2 with TRBJ2-2; D possibly uses TRBD1 or TRBD2 (5 bases each). The CDR3 sequence is 16 residues long. Trimming took off 0 bases at V and 7 bases at J, with 15 bases between the two ends. Germline V gene sequence: CDR1 SGHTA, CDR2 FQGNSA. CDR3 residues: CASSLAPGAGVGELFF. CDR3 nucleotide sequence: TGTGCCAGCAGCTTAGCCCCCGGGGCGGGTGTCGGGGAGCTGTTTTTT.

The CDR3 DNA sequence: TGTGCCAGCAGCTTTTACGGGGGGCTTACCGGGGAGCTGTTTTTT. It encodes CASSFYGGLTGELFF. The chain has TRBV7-8 and TRBJ2-2, with D possibly TRBD2 on 7 matching bases. Germline CDR1 and CDR2: SGHVS and FQNEAQ. V lost 3 bases to trimming and J lost 5 bases, with 13 bases between them. The length of the CDR3 is 15 residues. The whole variable domain, remainder taken from reference TRBV7-8 and TRBJ2-2, is GAGVSQSPRYKVAKRGQDVALRCDPISGHVSLFWYQQALGQGPEFLTYFQNEAQLDKSGLPSDRFFAERPEGSVSTLKIQRTQQEDSAVYLCASSFYGGLTGELFFGEGSRLTVL.

The chain joins TRBV5-4 to TRBJ2-3; the match to TRBD2 covers 9 bases. The CDR3 contains 16 residues. Germline CDR1 and CDR2: SGHNT and YYREEE (reference sequence). The V and J ends lost 4 bases and 2 bases, in that order; junction bases with no gene match: 8. CDR3 bases: TGTGCCAGCAGCGGGCCAGCGGGGGGCCTCACAGATACGCAGTATTTT. Residues: CASSGPAGGLTDTQYF.

This clone showed up just once. This chain connects TRBV7-6 to TRBJ2-3, with 10 bases matching TRBD1. The CDR3 runs to 16 residues. V shed 5 bases, J shed 2 bases, and the junction held 7 bases outside the gene matches. In germline, CDR1 is SGHVS, CDR2 FNYEAQ. The CDR3 DNA reads as TGTGCCAGCAGCCTCTACGGGACAGGGGACACAGATACGCAGTATTTT. Its translation: CASSLYGTGDTDTQYF.

The chain uses TRBV28 and TRBJ2-7; perhaps TRBD2 as D (6 bases). CDR1 is MDHEN and CDR2 is SYDVKM in the germline V gene. V gave up 3 bases and J gave up 6 bases, with 9 bases separating them. The CDR3 has 12 residues. CDR3 residues: CASSFGRGEQYF. CDR3 coding DNA: TGTGCCAGCAGTTTCGGGCGGGGCGAGCAGTACTTC.

The chain uses TRBV4-1 and TRBJ2-7; D might be TRBD2 (5 bases). The CDR3 consists of 16 residues. CDR1 MGHRA and CDR2 YSYEKL come from the germline V gene. Trimming took off 2 bases at V and 5 bases at J, with 19 bases between the two ends. The DNA for the CDR3 is TGCGCCAGCAGCCAATACGAGGTAAATGCGGGCGACGAGCAGTACTTC. Residues: CASSQYEVNAGDEQYF.

The V and J genes are TRBV4-3 and TRBJ2-4; perhaps TRBD1 as D (6 bases). The CDR3 is 17 residues long. Germline CDR1 and CDR2: LGHNA and YSLEER. Trimming took off 0 bases at V and 3 bases at J, with 15 bases between the two ends. In nucleotides, the CDR3 is TGCGCCAGCAGCCAAGAGAGGGACATAGGGGTCAAAAACATTCAGTACTTC. Its translation: CASSQERDIGVKNIQYF.